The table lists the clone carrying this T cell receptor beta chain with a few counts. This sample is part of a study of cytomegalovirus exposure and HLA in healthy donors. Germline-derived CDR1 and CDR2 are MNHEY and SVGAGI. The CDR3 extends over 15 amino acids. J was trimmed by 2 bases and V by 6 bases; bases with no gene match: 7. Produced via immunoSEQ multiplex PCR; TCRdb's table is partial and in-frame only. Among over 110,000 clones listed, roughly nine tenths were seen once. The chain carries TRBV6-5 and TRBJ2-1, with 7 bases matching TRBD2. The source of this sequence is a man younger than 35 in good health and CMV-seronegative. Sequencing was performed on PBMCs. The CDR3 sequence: CASSLGLTTYNEQFF. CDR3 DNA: TGTGCCAGCAGCCTGGGACTAACCACCTACAATGAGCAGTTCTTC.